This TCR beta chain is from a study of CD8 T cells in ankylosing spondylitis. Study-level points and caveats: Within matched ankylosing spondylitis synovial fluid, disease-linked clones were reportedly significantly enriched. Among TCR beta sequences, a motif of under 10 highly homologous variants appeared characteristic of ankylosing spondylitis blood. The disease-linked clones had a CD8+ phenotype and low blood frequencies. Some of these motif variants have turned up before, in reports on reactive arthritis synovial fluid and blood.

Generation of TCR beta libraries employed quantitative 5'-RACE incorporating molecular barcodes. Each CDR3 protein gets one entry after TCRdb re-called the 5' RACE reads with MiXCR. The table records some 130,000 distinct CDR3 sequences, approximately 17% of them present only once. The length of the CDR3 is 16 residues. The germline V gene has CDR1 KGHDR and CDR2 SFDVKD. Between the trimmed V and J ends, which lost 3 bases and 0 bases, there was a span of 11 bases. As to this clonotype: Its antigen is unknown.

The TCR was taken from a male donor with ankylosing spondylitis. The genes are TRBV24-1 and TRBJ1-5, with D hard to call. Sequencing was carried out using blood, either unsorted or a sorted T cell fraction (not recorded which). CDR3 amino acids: CATSDPREGSNQPQHF. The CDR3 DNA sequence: TGTGCCACCAGTGATCCGCGGGAGGGTAGCAATCAGCCCCAGCATTTT.